This entry lists 5 T cell receptor beta chains sequenced from one sample in a study of blood T cell repertoires in COVID-19. Repertoires were generated with immunoSEQ multiplex PCR, while TCRdb's copy carries only in-frame clones and drops some. The sample records under 300,000 clones, 88% being singletons. Sequenced material: PBMCs or T cells enriched from blood (not recorded which). The receptors here all came from a middle-aged woman who had been exposed to COVID-19.

The J gene is TRBJ2-1, the V gene TRBV19, with 7 bases aligning to TRBD2. The V gene's germline CDR1 is LNHDA and CDR2 SQIVND (reference sequence). J lost 9 bases, V lost 7 bases, and 12 bases had no gene match. This CDR3 contains 14 residues. CDR3 nucleotide sequence: TGTGCCAGTAACCGGGGCGGGAGTTATGCTGAGCAGTTCTTC. This gives the protein CASNRGGSYAEQFF.

The chain carries TRBV19 and TRBJ2-1, with TRBD1 matching over 10 bases. The V gene's germline CDR1 is LNHDA and CDR2 SQIVND (reference sequence). The CDR3 sequence is 12 residues long. V lost 10 bases and J lost 9; bases outside the gene matches: 6. The CDR3 DNA reads TGTGCCACCAGACAGGGGGCTTCTGAGCAGTTCTTC. Translating gives CATRQGASEQFF.

The CDR3 spells CASSFLGVGVGYTF. The CDR3 DNA reads TGTGCCAGCAGTTTCTTAGGGGTAGGAGTCGGCTACACCTTC. The chain recombines TRBV27 with TRBJ1-2; the D gene is possibly TRBD1 (5 bases). V dropped 3 bases and J dropped 8 bases, with 16 bases sitting between them. Germline CDR1 and CDR2: MNHEY and SMNVEV (reference sequence). The CDR3 spans 14 residues.

The chain couples TRBV28 to TRBJ1-1; D unresolved. V was shortened by 5 bases and J by 0 bases, with 7 bases between the two germline ends. Per the germline V gene, CDR1 is MDHEN and CDR2 is SYDVKM. The CDR3 is 13 residues long. The CDR3 nucleotides are TGTGCCAGCAGTGGCCACATGAACACTGAAGCTTTCTTT. This gives the protein CASSGHMNTEAFF.

This chain uses TRBV11-1 with TRBJ1-2; D remains ambiguous. The germline V and J ends were trimmed by 5 bases and 6 bases, with 16 bases remaining between them. The germline V gene has CDR1 SGHAT and CDR2 FQDESV (reference sequence). There are 14 residues in the CDR3. The DNA for the CDR3 is TGTGCCAGCAGCGAGCCATCCAGGCCTGATGGCTACACCTTC. It codes for CASSEPSRPDGYTF.